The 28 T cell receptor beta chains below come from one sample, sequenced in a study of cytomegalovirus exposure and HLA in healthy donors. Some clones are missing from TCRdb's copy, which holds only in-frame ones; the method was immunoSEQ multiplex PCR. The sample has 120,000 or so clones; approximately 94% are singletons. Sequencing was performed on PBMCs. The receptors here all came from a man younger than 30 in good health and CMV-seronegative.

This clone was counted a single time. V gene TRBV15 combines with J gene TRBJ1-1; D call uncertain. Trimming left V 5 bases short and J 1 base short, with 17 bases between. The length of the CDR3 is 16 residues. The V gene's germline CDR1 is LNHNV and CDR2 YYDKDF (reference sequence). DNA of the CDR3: TGTGCCACCAGCCCCGAGGGAAGGATTCAGAACACTGAAGCTTTCTTT. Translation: CATSPEGRIQNTEAFF.

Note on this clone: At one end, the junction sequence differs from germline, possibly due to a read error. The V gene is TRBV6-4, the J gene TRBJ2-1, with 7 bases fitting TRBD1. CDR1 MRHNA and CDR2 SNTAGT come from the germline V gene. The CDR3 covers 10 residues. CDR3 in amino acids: CASTPRQGVF. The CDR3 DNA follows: TGTGCCAGCACACCGCGACAGGGAGTCTTC.

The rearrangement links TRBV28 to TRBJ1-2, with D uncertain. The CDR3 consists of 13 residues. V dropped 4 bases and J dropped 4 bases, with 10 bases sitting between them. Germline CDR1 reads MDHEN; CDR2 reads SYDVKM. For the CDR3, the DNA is TGTGCCAGCAGTTCCCCCCCAGTCTATGGCTACACCTTC. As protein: CASSSPPVYGYTF.

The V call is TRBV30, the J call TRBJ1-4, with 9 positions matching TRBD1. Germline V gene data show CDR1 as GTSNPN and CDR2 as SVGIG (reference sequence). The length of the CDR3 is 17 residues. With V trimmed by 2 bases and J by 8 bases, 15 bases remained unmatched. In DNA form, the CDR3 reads TGTGCCTGGAGTATACCTATCGCCGGGACAGGGAGGGAAAAACTGTTTTTT. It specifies CAWSIPIAGTGREKLFF.

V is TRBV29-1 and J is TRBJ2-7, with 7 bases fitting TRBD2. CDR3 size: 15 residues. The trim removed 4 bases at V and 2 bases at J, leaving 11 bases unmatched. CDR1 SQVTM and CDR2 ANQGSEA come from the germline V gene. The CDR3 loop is CSVVNRDYATYEQYF. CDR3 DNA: TGCAGCGTTGTAAACCGGGACTACGCTACCTACGAGCAGTACTTC.

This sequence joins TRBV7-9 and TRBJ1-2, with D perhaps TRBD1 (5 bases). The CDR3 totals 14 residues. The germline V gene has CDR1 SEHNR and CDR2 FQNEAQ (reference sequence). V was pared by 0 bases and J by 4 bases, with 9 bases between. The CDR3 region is CASSLALGGYGYTF. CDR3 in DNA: TGTGCCAGCAGCTTAGCGTTGGGGGGCTATGGCTACACCTTC.

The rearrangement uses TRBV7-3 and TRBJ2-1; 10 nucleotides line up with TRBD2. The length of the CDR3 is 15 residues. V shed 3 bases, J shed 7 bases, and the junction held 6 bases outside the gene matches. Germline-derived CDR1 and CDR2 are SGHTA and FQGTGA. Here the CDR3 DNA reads TGTGCCAGCAGCTTGCTAGCGGGAGCCTTGAATGAGCAGTTCTTC. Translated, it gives CASSLLAGALNEQFF.

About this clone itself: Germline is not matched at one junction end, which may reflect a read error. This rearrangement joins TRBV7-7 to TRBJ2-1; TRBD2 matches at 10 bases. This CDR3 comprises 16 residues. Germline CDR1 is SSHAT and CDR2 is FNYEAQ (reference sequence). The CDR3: CASSLSSGRALNEQFF. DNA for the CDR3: TGTGCTAGCAGTCTGTCAAGCGGGAGGGCTTTGAATGAGCAGTTCTTC. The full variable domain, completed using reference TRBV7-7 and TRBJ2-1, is GAGVSQSPRYKVTKRGQDVTLRCDPISSHATLYWYQQALGQGPEFLTYFNYEAQPDKSGLPSDRFSAERPEGSISTLTIQRTEQRDSAMYRCASSLSSGRALNEQFFGPGTRLTVL.

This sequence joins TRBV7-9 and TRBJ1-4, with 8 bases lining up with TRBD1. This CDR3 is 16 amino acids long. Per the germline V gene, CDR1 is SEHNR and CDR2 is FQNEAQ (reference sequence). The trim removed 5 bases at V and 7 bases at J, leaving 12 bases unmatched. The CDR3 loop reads CASSAASEGQAEKLFF. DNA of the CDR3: TGTGCCAGCAGCGCAGCCTCAGAGGGACAGGCTGAAAAACTGTTTTTT.

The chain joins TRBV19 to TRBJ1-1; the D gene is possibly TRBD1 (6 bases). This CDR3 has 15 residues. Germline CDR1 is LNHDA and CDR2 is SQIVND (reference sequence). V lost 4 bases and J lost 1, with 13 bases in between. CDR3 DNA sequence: TGTGCCAGTAGTAGCCCCGGACAGACGAACACTGAAGCTTTCTTT. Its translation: CASSSPGQTNTEAFF.

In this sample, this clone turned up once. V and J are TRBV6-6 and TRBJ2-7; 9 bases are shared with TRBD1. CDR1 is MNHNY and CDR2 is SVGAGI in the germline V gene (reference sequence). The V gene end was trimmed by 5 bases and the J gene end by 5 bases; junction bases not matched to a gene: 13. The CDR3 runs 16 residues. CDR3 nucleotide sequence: TGTGCCAGCAGTAACCCAGGGGACAGGGTGAGCCACGAGCAGTACTTC. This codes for CASSNPGDRVSHEQYF.

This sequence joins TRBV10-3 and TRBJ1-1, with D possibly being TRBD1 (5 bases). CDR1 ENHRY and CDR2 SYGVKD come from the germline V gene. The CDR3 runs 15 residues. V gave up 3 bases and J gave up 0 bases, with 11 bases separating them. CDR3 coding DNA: TGTGCCATCAGTGATCTGGCAGGGATGAACACTGAAGCTTTCTTT. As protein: CAISDLAGMNTEAFF.

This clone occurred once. The CDR3 protein is CASSSPTSGRDTGELFF. The CDR3 nucleotides read TGTGCCAGCAGCTCTCCAACTAGCGGGAGGGACACCGGGGAGCTGTTTTTT. The rearrangement joins TRBV5-4 to TRBJ2-2; 13 bases agree with TRBD2. CDR3 length equals 17 residues. Trimming removed 3 bases from V and 3 bases from J; junction bases left unmatched: 5. Germline V gene lookup returns CDR1 SGHNT and CDR2 YYREEE (reference sequence).

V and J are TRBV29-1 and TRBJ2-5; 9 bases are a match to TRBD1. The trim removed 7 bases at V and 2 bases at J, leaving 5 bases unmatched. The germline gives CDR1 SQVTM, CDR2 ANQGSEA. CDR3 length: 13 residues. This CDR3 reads CSGRDRVQETQYF. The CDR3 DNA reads TGCAGCGGGCGGGACAGGGTACAAGAGACCCAGTACTTC.

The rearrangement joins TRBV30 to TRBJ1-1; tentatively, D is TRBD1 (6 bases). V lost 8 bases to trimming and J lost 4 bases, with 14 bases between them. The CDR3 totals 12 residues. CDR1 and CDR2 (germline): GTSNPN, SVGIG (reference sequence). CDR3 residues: CAGGAGRTEAFF. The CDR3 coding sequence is TGTGCCGGGGGGGCAGGGCGCACTGAAGCTTTCTTT.

CDR3 loop: CASSLASPKNIQYF. CDR3 sequence (DNA): TGTGCCAGCAGCTTAGCCAGTCCCAAAAACATTCAGTACTTC. The gene calls are TRBV7-9 and TRBJ2-4; D ambiguous. The germline CDR1 and CDR2 sequences are SEHNR and FQNEAQ (reference sequence). V was pared by 0 bases and J by 2 bases, with 5 bases between. The CDR3 loop spans 14 amino acids.

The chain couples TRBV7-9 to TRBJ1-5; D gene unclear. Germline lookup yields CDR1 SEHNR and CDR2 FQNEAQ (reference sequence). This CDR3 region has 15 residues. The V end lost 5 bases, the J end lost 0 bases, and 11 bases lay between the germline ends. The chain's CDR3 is CASSDVGGSNQPQHF. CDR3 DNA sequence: TGTGCCAGCAGCGACGTTGGCGGTAGCAATCAGCCCCAGCATTTT. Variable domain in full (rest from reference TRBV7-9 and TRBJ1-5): DTGVSQNPRHKITKRGQNVTFRCDPISEHNRLYWYRQTLGQGPEFLTYFQNEAQLEKSRLLSDRFSAERPKGSFSTLEIQRTEQGDSAMYLCASSDVGGSNQPQHFGDGTRLSIL.

CDR3 DNA sequence: TGTGCCAGCAGCTTGGTACAGGGCTTGGAGACCCAGTACTTC. Its translation is CASSLVQGLETQYF. The V gene is TRBV5-6, the J gene TRBJ2-5, with a possible D match to TRBD1 (6 bases). Germline V gives CDR1 SGHDT, CDR2 YYEEEE. The germline V and J ends were trimmed by 0 bases and 5 bases, with 11 bases remaining between them. The CDR3 loop spans 14 amino acids.

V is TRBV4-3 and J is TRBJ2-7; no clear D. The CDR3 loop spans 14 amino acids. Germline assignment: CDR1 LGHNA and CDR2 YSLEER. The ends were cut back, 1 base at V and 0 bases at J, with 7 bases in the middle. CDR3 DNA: TGCGCCAGCAGCCAAGGTTTAGTCTCCTACGAGCAGTACTTC. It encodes CASSQGLVSYEQYF.

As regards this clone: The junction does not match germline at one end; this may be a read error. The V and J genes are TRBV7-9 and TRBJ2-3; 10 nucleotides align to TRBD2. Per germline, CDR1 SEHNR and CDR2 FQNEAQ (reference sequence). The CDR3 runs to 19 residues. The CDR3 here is CASSQPQGLAGDLTYTQYF. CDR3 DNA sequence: TGTGCCAGCAGCCAACCCCAGGGCCTAGCGGGGGACCTCACATATACGCAGTATTTT.

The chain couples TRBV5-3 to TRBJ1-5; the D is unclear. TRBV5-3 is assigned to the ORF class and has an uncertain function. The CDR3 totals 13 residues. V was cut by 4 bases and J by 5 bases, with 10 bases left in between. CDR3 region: CARSPRHDQPQHF. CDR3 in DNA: TGTGCCAGAAGCCCTCGACACGATCAGCCCCAGCATTTT.

The CDR3 nucleotides are TGTGCCAGCAGTACAGGGTTCTCTGGAAACACCATATATTTT. Its translation: CASSTGFSGNTIYF. The chain is built from TRBV28 and TRBJ1-3; possibly TRBD1 for D (6 bases). V was clipped by 5 bases and J by 0 bases, with 8 bases between them. This CDR3 comprises 14 residues. Germline loops: CDR1 MDHEN, CDR2 SYDVKM. Full variable domain (remainder filled in from reference TRBV28 and TRBJ1-3): DVKVTQSSRYLVKRTGEKVFLECVQDMDHENMFWYRQDPGLGLRLIYFSYDVKMKEKGDIPEGYSVSREKKERFSLILESASTNQTSMYLCASSTGFSGNTIYFGEGSWLTVV.

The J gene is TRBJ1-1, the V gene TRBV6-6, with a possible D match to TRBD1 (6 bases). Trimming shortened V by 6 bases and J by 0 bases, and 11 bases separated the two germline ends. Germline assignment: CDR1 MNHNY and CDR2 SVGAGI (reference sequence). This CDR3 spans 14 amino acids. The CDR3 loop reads CASSPGGLNTEAFF. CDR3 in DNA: TGTGCCAGCAGCCCCGGGGGGCTGAACACTGAAGCTTTCTTT.

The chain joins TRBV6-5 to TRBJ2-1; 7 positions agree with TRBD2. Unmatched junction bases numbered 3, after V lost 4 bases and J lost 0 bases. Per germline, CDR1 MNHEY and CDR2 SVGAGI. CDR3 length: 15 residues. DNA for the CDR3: TGTGCCAGCAGTTTTAGCGGGCGCTCCTACAATGAGCAGTTCTTC. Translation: CASSFSGRSYNEQFF.

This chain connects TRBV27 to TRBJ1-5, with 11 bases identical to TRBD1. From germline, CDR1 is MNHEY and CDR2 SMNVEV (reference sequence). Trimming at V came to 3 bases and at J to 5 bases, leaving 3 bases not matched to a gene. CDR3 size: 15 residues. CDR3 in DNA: TGTGCCAGCAGTTTCGGGACAGGGGGAGATCAGCCCCAGCATTTT. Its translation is CASSFGTGGDQPQHF.

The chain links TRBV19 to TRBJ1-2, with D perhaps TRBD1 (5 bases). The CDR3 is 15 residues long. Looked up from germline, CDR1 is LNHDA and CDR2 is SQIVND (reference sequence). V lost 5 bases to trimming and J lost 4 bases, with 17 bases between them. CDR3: CASSPWGEWSYGYTF. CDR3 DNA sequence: TGTGCCAGTAGTCCTTGGGGGGAATGGAGCTATGGCTACACCTTC.

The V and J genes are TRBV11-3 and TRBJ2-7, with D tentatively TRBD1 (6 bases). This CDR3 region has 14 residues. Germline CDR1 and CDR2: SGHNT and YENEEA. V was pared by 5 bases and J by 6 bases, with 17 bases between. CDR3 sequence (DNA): TGTGCCAGCAGCCCGGGGCAGGGGATTGGCGAGCAGTACTTC. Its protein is CASSPGQGIGEQYF. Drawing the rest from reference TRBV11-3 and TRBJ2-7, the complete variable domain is EAGVVQSPRYKIIEKKQPVAFWCNPISGHNTLYWYLQNLGQGPELLIRYENEEAVDDSQLPKDRFSAERLKGVDSTLKIQPAELGDSAVYLCASSPGQGIGEQYFGPGTRLTVT.

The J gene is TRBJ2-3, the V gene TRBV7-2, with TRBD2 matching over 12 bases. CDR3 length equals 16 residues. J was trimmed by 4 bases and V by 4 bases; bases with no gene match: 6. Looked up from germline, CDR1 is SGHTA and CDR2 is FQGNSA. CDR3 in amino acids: CASSSTSGRGADTQYF. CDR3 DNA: TGTGCCAGCAGCTCGACTAGCGGGAGAGGTGCAGATACGCAGTATTTT. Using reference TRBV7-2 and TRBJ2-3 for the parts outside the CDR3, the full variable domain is GAGVSQSPSNKVTEKGKDVELRCDPISGHTALYWYRQSLGQGLEFLIYFQGNSAPDKSGLPSDRFSAERTGGSVSTLTIQRTQQEDSAVYLCASSSTSGRGADTQYFGPGTRLTVL.